These 21 T cell receptor beta chains originate from one sample sequenced in a study of T-cell memory formation after mild COVID-19. One entry per CDR3 protein, called by TCRdb with MiXCR from the 5' RACE reads. The repertoire holds roughly 350,000 distinct CDR3 sequences, with around 21% as singletons. Sequenced: PBMCs or a T cell subset sorted from them (not recorded which). The origin of the receptors is an adult woman who had mild COVID-19 (a few samples of this study predate the infection). Cell type and time point are not known.

This clonotype has a handful of counts. The rearrangement links TRBV20-1 to TRBJ2-3, with TRBD2 matching over 10 bases. Unmatched junction bases numbered 1, after V lost 4 bases and J lost 3 bases. Germline-derived CDR1 and CDR2 are DFQATT and SNEGSKA (reference sequence). The CDR3 is made up of 13 amino acids. DNA for the CDR3: TGCAGTGCTATTAGCGGGGGGACAGATACGCAGTATTTT. It is translated as CSAISGGTDTQYF.

This clonotype was observed a handful of times. The J gene is TRBJ2-1, the V gene TRBV29-1; D call uncertain. Germline CDR1 reads SQVTM; CDR2 reads ANQGSEA. The CDR3 extends over 13 amino acids. V lost 2 bases and J 4 bases, leaving 9 bases between the germline ends. CDR3 amino acids: CSVELGNYNEQFF. The CDR3 DNA follows: TGCAGCGTTGAACTAGGGAATTACAATGAGCAGTTCTTC.

This chain uses TRBV7-9 with TRBJ1-2; D is possibly TRBD1 (5 bases). The CDR3 covers 14 residues. Trimming left V 5 bases short and J 4 bases short, with 14 bases between. Germline CDR1 SEHNR, CDR2 FQNEAQ (reference sequence). Here the CDR3 DNA reads TGTGCCAGCAGCATCCTAGGGACGGTCTATGGCTACACCTTC. Amino acid sequence: CASSILGTVYGYTF.

This clonotype was counted only a few times. The rearrangement joins TRBV2 to TRBJ1-2, with a tentative D call TRBD1 (5 bases). The V and J ends lost 7 bases and 0 bases respectively, with 9 bases between them. The CDR3 totals 13 residues. CDR1 and CDR2 from the germline V gene are SNHLY and FYNNEI. The DNA of the CDR3 is TGTGCCAGCAATGCAGGGCCTAACTATGGCTACACCTTC. Residues: CASNAGPNYGYTF. The full variable domain, completed using reference TRBV2 and TRBJ1-2, is EPEVTQTPSHQVTQMGQEVILRCVPISNHLYFYWYRQILGQKVEFLVSFYNNEISEKSEIFDDQFSVERPDGSNFTLKIRSTKLEDSAMYFCASNAGPNYGYTFGSGTRLTVV.

This clonotype was found a few times. This chain connects TRBV16 to TRBJ2-1; 7 nucleotides line up with TRBD1. V lost 3 bases to trimming and J lost 7 bases; unmatched junction nucleotides: 12. In germline, CDR1 is KGHSY, CDR2 FQNENV. This CDR3 comprises 16 residues. The CDR3 coding sequence is TGTGCCAGCAGCCATACCGGGCAGGGGGTCAGGAATGAGCAGTTCTTC. Translated, it gives CASSHTGQGVRNEQFF.

Only a few counts were recorded for this clonotype. The chain has TRBV18 and TRBJ2-7; TRBD1 agrees at 9 bases. Trimming at V came to 4 bases and at J to 3 bases, leaving 16 bases not matched to a gene. The CDR3 has 18 residues. The germline CDR1 and CDR2 sequences are KGHSH and LQKENI. The CDR3 reads CASSQPGQGTKTLYEQYF. The CDR3 DNA follows: TGTGCCAGCTCACAACCGGGACAGGGTACCAAGACTCTCTACGAGCAGTACTTC.

V usage is TRBV10-3 and J usage is TRBJ1-5; 7 nucleotides agree with TRBD1. With V trimmed by 4 bases and J by 0 bases, 0 bases remained unmatched. Germline V gene lookup returns CDR1 ENHRY and CDR2 SYGVKD. The CDR3 is 14 amino acids. This chain's CDR3 is CAISGDSSNQPQHF. CDR3 nucleotide sequence: TGTGCCATCAGTGGGGACAGTAGCAATCAGCCCCAGCATTTT.

This chain uses TRBV4-2 with TRBJ1-6; no firm D call. V lost 0 bases and J lost 9, with 18 bases in between. CDR1 and CDR2 from the germline V gene are LGHNA and YNFKEQ. The CDR3 sequence is 17 residues long. The CDR3 here is CASSQDLRSSGGSPLHF. CDR3 DNA sequence: TGTGCCAGCAGCCAAGACCTGAGGTCCTCAGGTGGTTCACCCCTCCACTTT.

This clonotype was picked up many times. The chain combines TRBV7-9 with TRBJ2-7; unclear D gene. The V end was cut by 1 base, the J end by 0 bases, with 13 bases between. Per the germline V gene, CDR1 is SEHNR and CDR2 is FQNEAQ (reference sequence). CDR3 size: 16 residues. The CDR3 bases are TGTGCCAGCAGCTTAGGATTGGGGTCACCCTCCTACGAGCAGTACTTC. It codes for CASSLGLGSPSYEQYF.

The rearrangement uses TRBV4-1 and TRBJ2-3, with 14 bases identical to TRBD2. Per the germline V gene, CDR1 is MGHRA and CDR2 is YSYEKL. CDR3 length equals 16 residues. V was clipped by 1 base and J by 8 bases; unmatched bases: 5. In DNA form, the CDR3 reads TGCGCCAGCAGCCAAGTGACTAGCGGGGGGGCTGGTACGCAGTATTTT. It translates to CASSQVTSGGAGTQYF.

A few counts support this clonotype. The CDR3 DNA follows: TGTGCCAGCAGCTGGGGGGGCTCCTCGACCAAAAACATTCAGTACTTC. This codes for CASSWGGSSTKNIQYF. The chain employs TRBV12-3 or TRBV12-4 and TRBJ2-4; TRBD2 might be the D (7 bases). Trimming shortened V by 6 bases and J by 2 bases, and 17 bases separated the two germline ends. The CDR3 covers 16 residues.

This chain joins TRBV7-9 and TRBJ1-4; D is unresolved. CDR1 is SEHNR and CDR2 is FQNEAQ in the germline V gene (reference sequence). Deletions cut 6 bases from V and 8 bases from J, with 7 bases between. CDR3 length: 11 residues. CDR3 protein: CASSDREKLFF. CDR3 nucleotides: TGTGCCAGCAGTGACCGGGAAAAACTGTTTTTT.

The gene calls are TRBV20-1 and TRBJ2-5, with TRBD2 identical over 7 bases. The CDR3 is 15 amino acids. Germline lookup yields CDR1 DFQATT and CDR2 SNEGSKA (reference sequence). With V trimmed by 5 bases and J by 3 bases, 12 bases remained unmatched. The CDR3 region is CSAPRVTSAEETQYF. The CDR3, as DNA: TGCAGTGCTCCTCGGGTAACTAGCGCCGAAGAGACCCAGTACTTC.

This clonotype was seen more than once but under ten times. The rearrangement joins TRBV12-3 or TRBV12-4 to TRBJ1-6, with D possibly TRBD1 on 6 matching bases. CDR3 length equals 14 residues. Trimming cost V 6 bases and J 6 bases, with 12 bases left between them. This chain's CDR3 is CASRMTGSNSPLHF. CDR3 DNA: TGTGCCAGCAGAATGACAGGCTCTAATTCACCCCTCCACTTT.

The V and J genes are TRBV6-1 and TRBJ2-3; D is possibly TRBD2 (5 bases). CDR3 length: 12 residues. The V end was cut by 8 bases, the J end by 1 base, with 7 bases between. Germline-derived CDR1 and CDR2 are MNHNS and SASEGT. The CDR3 here is CASVGGTDTQYF. In nucleotides, the CDR3 is TGTGCCAGCGTGGGAGGCACAGATACGCAGTATTTT.

The V and J genes are TRBV6-5 and TRBJ2-7; D possibly corresponds to TRBD1 (5 bases). The CDR3 is made up of 15 amino acids. V lost 2 bases, J lost 5 bases, and 16 bases lay in between. Germline V gives CDR1 MNHEY, CDR2 SVGAGI. CDR3 residues: CASSYGAGNRHEQYF. For the CDR3, the DNA is TGTGCCAGCAGTTACGGAGCAGGGAATCGCCACGAGCAGTACTTC.

This clonotype was detected only a few times. In nucleotides, the CDR3 is TGTGCCAGCACCACCGGGGGCGGCACCGGGTACGAGCAGTACTTC. This gives the protein CASTTGGGTGYEQYF. The V call is TRBV7-6, the J call TRBJ2-7, with D perhaps assigned TRBD1 or TRBD2 (6 bases each). Trimming took 7 bases from V and 4 from J, leaving 20 bases between them. CDR3 length equals 15 residues. CDR1 and CDR2 from the germline V gene are SGHVS and FNYEAQ.

This clonotype has more than one count but fewer than ten. The chain uses TRBV12-3 or TRBV12-4 and TRBJ2-2; D ambiguous. The CDR3 is 15 residues long. Trimming took 7 bases from V and 1 from J, leaving 13 bases between them. The CDR3 coding sequence is TGTGCCAGCACTCGAAGTGGGGTGAACACCGGGGAGCTGTTTTTT. Its translation is CASTRSGVNTGELFF.

This sequence joins TRBV4-2 and TRBJ2-5; 7 bases line up with TRBD2. V lost 1 base, J lost 2 bases, and 13 bases stayed unmatched. This CDR3 is 18 amino acids long. From germline, CDR1 is LGHNA and CDR2 YNFKEQ. The CDR3 is CASSQGGAAGVLQETQYF. The CDR3 DNA sequence: TGTGCCAGCAGCCAAGGGGGCGCGGCGGGAGTTTTACAAGAGACCCAGTACTTC.

This chain joins TRBV6-5 and TRBJ2-1; D may match TRBD1 or TRBD2 (6 bases each). The CDR3 contains 15 residues. Germline V lookup: CDR1 MNHEY, CDR2 SVGAGI. V shed 0 bases and J shed 8 bases, with 14 bases lying between them. The chain's CDR3 is CASSYSMWGADEQFF. As DNA, the CDR3 is TGTGCCAGCAGTTACTCGATGTGGGGGGCCGATGAGCAGTTCTTC.

The chain uses TRBV4-1 and TRBJ2-7; D possibly uses TRBD1 or TRBD2 (5 bases each). The CDR3 is 15 amino acids. Deletions cut 3 bases from V and 3 bases from J, with 15 bases between. Germline V gene data show CDR1 as MGHRA and CDR2 as YSYEKL. The CDR3 region has the DNA TGCGCCAGCAGCCAGCCGGGGCAGGCGAACTACGAGCAGTACTTC. Amino acid sequence: CASSQPGQANYEQYF.